The clone carrying this T cell receptor (beta chain) is labeled as medium-sized (0.01 to 0.1%). What it binds is unknown. In the same sample, other DNA sequences code for this CDR3. The length of the CDR3 is 12 residues. V shed 5 bases and J shed 4 bases, with 9 bases lying between them. Germline V lookup: CDR1 SGHRS, CDR2 YFSETQ. Prior to thyroid surgery, none of the patients had received any treatment. TCRdb reanalyzed the PCR reads with MiXCR. Altogether about 7,300 clones are present, around 3.3% being singletons, with the ten largest covering about a sixth. This sample is part of a study of metastatic and nonmetastatic thyroid tumors. Study-wide findings and caveats: Patients with malignant thyroid tumors reportedly had significantly higher TCR beta diversity than those with benign nodules, in blood and tumor.

Sequencing used tumor tissue. This chain links TRBV5-1 with TRBJ1-1; unclear D gene. The clonotype was recovered from a female donor with papillary thyroid cancer or a benign thyroid nodule (not recorded which). Some clones in this sample may be carry-over from other donors' samples. The CDR3 coding sequence is TGCGCCAGCAGGGGTGAGGGCACTGAAGCTTTCTTT. This sequence encodes CASRGEGTEAFF.